These 29 T cell receptor beta chains were sequenced from one sample in a study of T cells after yellow fever vaccination. TCRdb reprocessed the 5' RACE reads via MiXCR and lists one record per CDR3 protein. The data contain approximately 150,000 distinct CDR3 sequences, approximately 9.9% of them seen just once; the ten biggest clones take up approximately 39%. Sequencing was performed on CD8+ T cells sorted from PBMCs, taken 45 days after the yellow fever booster vaccination. The receptors were sampled from a man younger than 30 who received the YFV17D yellow fever vaccine.

This clonotype was seen more than once but under ten times. The rearrangement joins TRBV9 to TRBJ2-1; D possibly corresponds to TRBD1 (5 bases). CDR1 is SGDLS, CDR2 YYNGEE, per germline. V was shortened by 1 base and J by 8 bases, with 13 bases between the two germline ends. CDR3 length equals 14 residues. CDR3 sequence: CASSVLSGIDEQFF. In nucleotides, the CDR3 is TGTGCCAGCAGCGTACTATCAGGGATTGATGAGCAGTTCTTC. Drawing the rest from reference TRBV9 and TRBJ2-1, the complete variable domain is DSGVTQTPKHLITATGQRVTLRCSPRSGDLSVYWYQQSLDQGLQFLIQYYNGEERAKGNILERFSAQQFPDLHSELNLSSLELGDSALYFCASSVLSGIDEQFFGPGTRLTVL.

There are a few counts of this clonotype. The rearrangement uses TRBV28 and TRBJ1-1; D perhaps matches TRBD1 (6 bases). This CDR3 region has 14 residues. The germline V and J ends were trimmed by 5 bases and 8 bases, with 18 bases remaining between them. CDR1 is MDHEN, CDR2 SYDVKM, per germline. The CDR3 DNA is TGTGCCAGCAGTACCCAGGGGCTCTTCCTCGAAGCTTTCTTT. Amino acid sequence: CASSTQGLFLEAFF.

V is TRBV12-5 and J is TRBJ2-6; D not certain. This CDR3 spans 15 amino acids. In germline, CDR1 is LGHNT, CDR2 FRNRAP. With 0 bases removed from V and 11 bases from J, the gap between germline ends came to 14 bases. The DNA for the CDR3 is TGTGCTAGTGGTTTGGTAGGGCCGGTATCGGACGTCCTGACTTTC. This codes for CASGLVGPVSDVLTF.

This clonotype occurred a few times. The V gene is TRBV7-6, the J gene TRBJ2-3, with D hard to call. The germline V and J ends were trimmed by 5 bases and 4 bases, with 7 bases remaining between them. The CDR3 has 12 amino acids. Per germline, CDR1 SGHVS and CDR2 FNYEAQ. The CDR3 coding sequence is TGTGCCAGCAGCGGTGAGTCAGATACGCAGTATTTT. Translating it yields CASSGESDTQYF.

This clonotype was counted only a few times. This chain joins TRBV9 and TRBJ2-3; no clear D. The CDR3 has 12 residues. Trimming took 0 bases from V and 5 from J, leaving 4 bases between them. Looked up from germline, CDR1 is SGDLS and CDR2 is YYNGEE. The CDR3 nucleotides read TGTGCCAGCAGCGTAGATCGAGATACGCAGTATTTT. Amino acids: CASSVDRDTQYF.

The chain is built from TRBV4-1 and TRBJ1-2; D unresolved. Trimming shortened V by 0 bases and J by 3 bases, and 17 bases separated the two germline ends. CDR1 MGHRA and CDR2 YSYEKL come from the germline V gene. The CDR3 has 17 amino acids. CDR3 in DNA: TGCGCCAGCAGCCAAGATTATGCGGATTCCGCGGACTATGGCTACACCTTC. As protein: CASSQDYADSADYGYTF.

The chain uses TRBV3-1 and TRBJ2-1; TRBD2 agrees at 8 bases. V lost 4 bases to trimming and J lost 10 bases; unmatched junction nucleotides: 12. CDR1 and CDR2 from the germline V gene are LGHDT and YNNKEL (reference sequence). CDR3 size: 15 residues. The CDR3 is CASSPPRGSGGEQFF. The CDR3, as DNA: TGTGCCAGCAGCCCCCCACGAGGGAGCGGGGGCGAGCAGTTCTTC.

Many counts were recorded for this clonotype. The J gene is TRBJ2-2, the V gene TRBV28; D remains unclear. Germline V gene sequence: CDR1 MDHEN, CDR2 SYDVKM. The CDR3 totals 15 residues. With 2 bases removed from V and 5 bases from J, the gap between germline ends came to 12 bases. The CDR3 DNA reads TGTGCCAGCAGTTTAGGCGCTAGAGAAACCGGGGAGCTGTTTTTT. The encoded protein is CASSLGARETGELFF.

The chain links TRBV27 to TRBJ2-5; tentative D call: TRBD2 (6 bases). CDR1 and CDR2 (germline): MNHEY, SMNVEV (reference sequence). Trimming cost V 5 bases and J 7 bases, with 20 bases left between them. This CDR3 has 15 amino acids. The CDR3 DNA sequence: TGTGCCAGCAGTCCTAGGATGGACGGGAGTGGGACCCAGTACTTC. Translation gives CASSPRMDGSGTQYF.

In its sample, this clonotype was seen a few times. The rearrangement uses TRBV7-2 and TRBJ2-7; either TRBD1 or TRBD2 may supply D (6 bases each). This CDR3 spans 15 amino acids. V shed 3 bases and J shed 4 bases, with 16 bases lying between them. In germline, CDR1 is SGHTA, CDR2 FQGNSA. CDR3 region: CASSFLAQGGYEQYF. The DNA for the CDR3 is TGTGCCAGCAGCTTTTTGGCACAGGGAGGATACGAGCAGTACTTC.

The CDR3 here is CSVLVANTDTQYF. The CDR3 DNA is TGCAGCGTTCTGGTAGCGAACACAGATACGCAGTATTTT. The chain joins TRBV29-1 to TRBJ2-3, with D possibly matching TRBD2 (5 bases). The CDR3 totals 13 residues. V lost 5 bases, J lost 2 bases, and 11 bases lay in between. The germline CDR1 and CDR2 sequences are SQVTM and ANQGSEA.

This chain joins TRBV27 and TRBJ2-7; 7 nucleotides line up with TRBD1. V was pared by 5 bases and J by 3 bases, with 10 bases of the junction left unmatched. This CDR3 contains 15 residues. CDR1 and CDR2 from the germline V gene are MNHEY and SMNVEV (reference sequence). The CDR3 nucleotides read TGTGCCAGCAGTGCCATGACAGGGCCGGTCTACGAGCAGTACGTC. Protein: CASSAMTGPVYEQYV.

This rearrangement joins TRBV10-3 to TRBJ2-7; D is unclear. The CDR3 length is 14 residues. Trimming took off 3 bases at V and 2 bases at J, with 11 bases between the two ends. Per the germline V gene, CDR1 is ENHRY and CDR2 is SYGVKD. CDR3 protein: CAISEGRDTYEQYF. Written as DNA, the CDR3 is TGTGCCATCAGTGAAGGTAGGGATACCTACGAGCAGTACTTC.

This clonotype was detected only a few times. The V and J genes are TRBV25-1 and TRBJ1-1; D gene unclear. The CDR3 is 13 residues long. The V end lost 2 bases, the J end lost 3 bases, and 7 bases lay between the germline ends. In germline, CDR1 is MGHDK, CDR2 SYGVNS. CDR3 in DNA: TGTGCCAGCAGTGAAGACGATTACACTGAAGCTTTCTTT. Translated: CASSEDDYTEAFF.

This clonotype has ten or more counts. The chain employs TRBV7-9 and TRBJ1-1; 11 nucleotides match TRBD1. With V trimmed by 10 bases and J by 4 bases, 8 bases remained unmatched. From germline, CDR1 is SEHNR and CDR2 FQNEAQ (reference sequence). The length of the CDR3 is 14 residues. This CDR3 reads CATSRDRGTTEAFF. CDR3 bases: TGTGCCACCTCCCGGGACAGGGGGACCACTGAAGCTTTCTTT.

This clonotype was observed a few times. This chain connects TRBV29-1 to TRBJ1-2; D unresolved. Germline V gives CDR1 SQVTM, CDR2 ANQGSEA. V was cut by 4 bases and J by 4 bases, with 10 bases left in between. The CDR3 has 12 amino acids. For the CDR3, the DNA is TGCAGCGTTGTTTGGGCAGCCTATGGCTACACCTTC. Protein: CSVVWAAYGYTF.

In this sample, this clonotype turned up many times. The rearrangement uses TRBV7-9 and TRBJ1-5; no clear D gene. CDR1 and CDR2 from the germline V gene are SEHNR and FQNEAQ (reference sequence). Trimming stripped 3 bases from V and 0 bases from J, with 6 bases between. This CDR3 comprises 14 residues. CDR3 in amino acids: CASSFTDSNQPQHF. The CDR3 DNA is TGTGCCAGCAGCTTTACGGATAGCAATCAGCCCCAGCATTTT.

This clonotype was seen many times. This chain connects TRBV9 to TRBJ1-2, with 8 nucleotides matching TRBD1. There are 15 residues in the CDR3. V dropped 3 bases and J dropped 8; count of bases not matched to a gene: 12. Looked up from germline, CDR1 is SGDLS and CDR2 is YYNGEE. In DNA form, the CDR3 reads TGTGCCAGCAGCGCAGGGGGCCCTACAGCTATGGGCTACACCTTC. Translated: CASSAGGPTAMGYTF. The variable domain in full, completed from reference TRBV9 and TRBJ1-2, reads DSGVTQTPKHLITATGQRVTLRCSPRSGDLSVYWYQQSLDQGLQFLIQYYNGEERAKGNILERFSAQQFPDLHSELNLSSLELGDSALYFCASSAGGPTAMGYTFGSGTRLTVV.

There are a few counts of this clonotype. The rearrangement uses TRBV29-1 and TRBJ1-2; 9 bases match TRBD1. Germline V gene sequence: CDR1 SQVTM, CDR2 ANQGSEA. The CDR3 extends over 15 amino acids. V was clipped by 4 bases and J by 5 bases; unmatched bases: 11. This CDR3 is CSVAKSGTGSYGYTF. The CDR3 nucleotides read TGCAGCGTTGCCAAGTCCGGGACAGGGTCTTATGGCTACACCTTC.

V usage is TRBV5-4 and J usage is TRBJ2-3, with 8 nucleotides matching TRBD2. The germline V gene encodes CDR1 SGHNT and CDR2 YYREEE (reference sequence). This CDR3 is 18 amino acids long. After removal of 4 bases from V and 2 bases from J, the junction contained 15 bases not matched to a gene. CDR3 sequence: CASSSGSGGFRYTDTQYF. In DNA, the CDR3 is TGTGCCAGCAGCAGCGGGAGCGGGGGTTTTCGATACACAGATACGCAGTATTTT. The full variable domain, completed using reference TRBV5-4 and TRBJ2-3, is ETGVTQSPTHLIKTRGQQVTLRCSSQSGHNTVSWYQQALGQGPQFIFQYYREEENGRGNFPPRFSGLQFPNYSSELNVNALELDDSALYLCASSSGSGGFRYTDTQYFGPGTRLTVL.

The rearrangement joins TRBV11-2 to TRBJ2-5; D is undetermined. The germline CDR1 and CDR2 sequences are SGHAT and FQNNGV. The ends were cut back, 1 base at V and 2 bases at J, with 8 bases in the middle. This CDR3 spans 14 amino acids. The CDR3 loop reads CASSLVEMQETQYF. CDR3 bases: TGTGCCAGCAGCTTAGTTGAGATGCAAGAGACCCAGTACTTC.

V and J are TRBV7-9 and TRBJ1-2; 9 nucleotides agree with TRBD1. This CDR3 comprises 14 residues. The junction had 5 bases not matched to a gene; V was cut back by 5 bases and J by 4 bases. Germline CDR1 SEHNR, CDR2 FQNEAQ (reference sequence). The CDR3 loop reads CASSEDRGGYGYTF. CDR3 coding DNA: TGTGCCAGCAGCGAGGACAGGGGCGGCTATGGCTACACCTTC.

This clonotype showed up just a few times. The CDR3 bases are TGTGCCAGCAGGCCCCTTTTGGGGTACGAGCAGTACGTC. Translated, it gives CASRPLLGYEQYV. V gene TRBV7-2 combines with J gene TRBJ2-7; no clear D. CDR3 size: 13 residues. Germline CDR1 and CDR2: SGHTA and FQGNSA. Trimming took 6 bases from V and 4 from J, leaving 13 bases between them.

The rearrangement links TRBV2 to TRBJ2-1; D remains ambiguous. Trimming took off 1 base at V and 4 bases at J, with 5 bases between the two ends. The CDR3 loop spans 13 amino acids. CDR1 and CDR2 (germline): SNHLY, FYNNEI. CDR3 bases: TGTGCCAGCAGTGAAGGGCAGTACAATGAGCAGTTCTTC. Its translation is CASSEGQYNEQFF.

This clonotype was seen more than once but under ten times. J is TRBJ2-7 and V is TRBV7-8; D perhaps matches TRBD2 (7 bases). Germline V gene sequence: CDR1 SGHVS, CDR2 FQNEAQ. Trimming removed 1 base from V and 2 bases from J, with 12 bases in between. The CDR3 sequence is 15 residues long. The CDR3 is CASSLDGGRTYEQYV. The CDR3 coding sequence is TGTGCCAGCAGCTTAGACGGGGGGCGGACCTACGAGCAGTACGTC.

This clonotype was recorded a few times. The rearrangement uses TRBV4-3 and TRBJ2-3, with 9 bases fitting TRBD2. Germline assignment: CDR1 LGHNA and CDR2 YSLEER. Losses at the gene ends were 5 bases for V and 13 bases for J; bases not matched to a gene: 10. The CDR3 extends over 13 amino acids. CDR3: CASSSDSGGIEYF. As DNA, the CDR3 is TGCGCCAGCAGCTCCGATAGCGGGGGTATTGAGTATTTT.

The table lists this clonotype with many counts. The V and J genes are TRBV10-3 and TRBJ2-5; D assignment may be TRBD1 or TRBD2 (6 bases each). The CDR3 sequence is 16 residues long. Germline values: CDR1 ENHRY, CDR2 SYGVKD. V lost 2 bases to trimming and J lost 3 bases, with 16 bases between them. This CDR3 reads CAISERGPLEEETQYF. CDR3 DNA: TGTGCCATCAGTGAGCGGGGGCCCCTTGAGGAAGAGACCCAGTACTTC.

This clonotype was observed once. The chain joins TRBV18 to TRBJ2-7; D gene unclear. V lost 3 bases, J lost 3 bases, and 9 bases lay in between. Germline CDR1 reads KGHSH; CDR2 reads LQKENI. The CDR3 is 13 residues long. The CDR3, as DNA: TGTGCCAGCTCACCGGGTAACAGCTACGAGCAGTACGTC. Amino acid sequence: CASSPGNSYEQYV.

This clonotype was seen a few times. The chain carries TRBV6-6 and TRBJ2-2; D might be TRBD2 (5 bases). The CDR3 has 14 residues. V was clipped by 1 base and J by 5 bases, with 8 bases between them. Germline loops: CDR1 MNHNY, CDR2 SVGAGI (reference sequence). The CDR3 here is CASSYFGETGELFF. The CDR3 DNA reads TGTGCCAGCAGTTACTTCGGGGAAACCGGGGAGCTGTTTTTT.